This TCR beta chain was retrieved from a study of graft-versus-host responses after intestinal transplantation. Whole-study findings and limits: There were GvH clones found in recipient marrow, and some of them appeared first in ileum or blood.

TCRdb keeps only in-frame clones here, not all; method: immunoSEQ multiplex PCR. Of more than 80,000 clones detected, 88% appear once; the ten largest clones hold 0.28%. To note about this clone: As yet, its antigen is unknown.

Germline values: CDR1 LNHDA, CDR2 SQIVND (reference sequence). J lost 10 bases, V lost 3 bases, and 10 bases had no gene match. This CDR3 is 15 amino acids long. The source of this sequence is a human donor who was the organ donor for an intestinal transplant. The sequencing used unstimulated CD4+ T cells sorted from spleen or lymph node cells, collected before transplant. This chain uses TRBV19 with TRBJ2-1, with 9 bases aligning to TRBD2. Here the CDR3 DNA reads TGTGCCAGTAGTATCCAGAGCGGGGGGATTTGGGAGCAGTTCTTC. Protein sequence: CASSIQSGGIWEQFF.